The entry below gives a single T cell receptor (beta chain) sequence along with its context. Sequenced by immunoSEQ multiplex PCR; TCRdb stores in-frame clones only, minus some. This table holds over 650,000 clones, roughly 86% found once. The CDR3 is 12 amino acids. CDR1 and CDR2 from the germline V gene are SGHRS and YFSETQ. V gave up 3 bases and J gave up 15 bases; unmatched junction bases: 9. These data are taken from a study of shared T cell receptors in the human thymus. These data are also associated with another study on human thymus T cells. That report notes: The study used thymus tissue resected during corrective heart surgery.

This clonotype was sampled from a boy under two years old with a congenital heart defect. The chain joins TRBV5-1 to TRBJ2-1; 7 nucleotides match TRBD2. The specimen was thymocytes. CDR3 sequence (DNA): TGCGCCAGCAGCTCCCGGGGGGAAGTCCTGTTCTTC. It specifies CASSSRGEVLFF.